This T cell receptor (beta chain) was identified during a study of T cells in Graves' hyperthyroidism and ophthalmopathy. Overall study findings and caveats: Through a model of 13 V-J features, ophthalmopathy was separated from stable hyperthyroidism.

The investigators amplified TCR beta CDR3 regions from RNA transcripts. The TCR CDR3 was amplified in a first-round RT-PCR using the HTBI primer set. TCRdb reprocessed the multiplex PCR reads with MiXCR, giving one entry per CDR3 protein. The repertoire holds 400,000 to 550,000 distinct CDR3 sequences, with around 22% as singletons. Deletions cut 8 bases from V and 2 bases from J, with 19 bases between. There are 16 residues in the CDR3. In this sample, this clonotype turned up many times. Its antigen is unidentified. Lactation, pregnancy, other autoimmune disease or uncontrolled infection led to exclusion of patients.

The rearrangement uses TRBV12-3 or TRBV12-4 and TRBJ1-5, with D uncertain. Sequenced input: blood. This sequence was found in a woman aged 25 to 39 with Graves' ophthalmopathy. The CDR3 sequence: CASALGSGWGNQPQHF. Here the CDR3 DNA reads TGTGCCAGCGCTCTGGGATCGGGGTGGGGCAATCAGCCCCAGCATTTT.